These 18 T cell receptor beta chains originate from one sample sequenced in a study of immune cell composition in non-small cell lung cancer. TCRdb's table, derived via immunoSEQ multiplex PCR, lists solely in-frame clones and lacks some. The data contain 15,000 or so clones, about 69% of them singletons. Material for sequencing was lung tumor tissue. The receptor source for this set is a human donor with non-small cell lung cancer.

The V gene is TRBV18, the J gene TRBJ1-5; 7 bases map to TRBD1. V was clipped by 3 bases and J by 8 bases; unmatched bases: 7. CDR3 length equals 14 residues. CDR1 and CDR2 from the germline V gene are KGHSH and LQKENI. The CDR3 DNA reads TGTGCCAGCTCACCGCTACAGGGGATAGAGCCCCAGCATTTT. Its protein is CASSPLQGIEPQHF.

The V call is TRBV6-6, the J call TRBJ1-5; 9 bases match TRBD1. Trimming took 2 bases from V and 4 from J; bases not matched to a gene: 0. The CDR3 has 14 amino acids. The germline CDR1 and CDR2 sequences are MNHNY and SVGAGI (reference sequence). The CDR3 loop reads CASSYGQGNQPQHF. CDR3 nucleotides: TGTGCCAGCAGTTACGGACAGGGGAATCAGCCCCAGCATTTT.

About this clone itself: The junction does not match germline at one end; this may be a read error. The CDR3 region is CASSKDRGAPRATDTQYF. DNA for the CDR3: TGTGCCAGCAGCAAAGACAGGGGGGCTCCGCGGGCCACAGATACGCAGTATTTT. This chain connects TRBV14 to TRBJ2-3; 9 bases are a match to TRBD1. This CDR3 is built from 18 residues. Germline CDR1 SGHDN, CDR2 FVKESK.

The chain links TRBV5-1 to TRBJ2-1; 8 positions agree with TRBD1. The CDR3 is made up of 14 amino acids. Looked up from germline, CDR1 is SGHRS and CDR2 is YFSETQ. V dropped 3 bases and J dropped 5; count of bases not matched to a gene: 4. The CDR3 loop is CASSSTGANNEQFF. CDR3 bases: TGCGCCAGCAGCTCGACAGGGGCCAACAATGAGCAGTTCTTC.

The chain couples TRBV2 to TRBJ1-6, with D perhaps matching TRBD1 (5 bases). Per germline, CDR1 SNHLY and CDR2 FYNNEI. The CDR3 extends over 14 amino acids. V shed 8 bases and J shed 0 bases, with 8 bases lying between them. CDR3 in DNA: TGTGCCAGCGGGACTGACTCCTATAATTCACCCCTCCACTTT. The encoded protein is CASGTDSYNSPLHF.

The gene calls are TRBV9 and TRBJ2-1, with 13 nucleotides matching TRBD2. Unmatched junction bases numbered 8, after V lost 0 bases and J lost 2 bases. The germline V gene encodes CDR1 SGDLS and CDR2 YYNGEE. This CDR3 has 19 residues. The CDR3 bases are TGTGCCAGCAGCGTAGCGAAGACTAGCGGGGGGACTCCCTACAATGAGCAGTTCTTC. It specifies CASSVAKTSGGTPYNEQFF.

This clone occurred once. The chain joins TRBV6-6 to TRBJ1-5; D gene unclear. This CDR3 contains 15 residues. Trimming stripped 2 bases from V and 0 bases from J, with 8 bases between. Germline lookup yields CDR1 MNHNY and CDR2 SVGAGI (reference sequence). CDR3 DNA sequence: TGTGCCAGCAGTTACGACGGGAATAGCAATCAGCCCCAGCATTTT. Translated, it gives CASSYDGNSNQPQHF.

This chain links TRBV5-1 with TRBJ2-3; 8 nucleotides line up with TRBD1. The CDR3 contains 12 residues. The germline gives CDR1 SGHRS, CDR2 YFSETQ. V shed 2 bases and J 11 bases; nucleotides not matched to a gene: 4. CDR3 amino acids: CASSLGGTGQYF. The CDR3 DNA follows: TGCGCCAGCAGCTTAGGCGGGACAGGGCAGTATTTT.

This chain links TRBV6-1 with TRBJ1-1; 9 bases are shared with TRBD1. The CDR3 runs 16 residues. The trim removed 1 base at V and 0 bases at J, leaving 3 bases unmatched. The germline CDR1 and CDR2 sequences are MNHNS and SASEGT. CDR3 in DNA: TGTGCCAGCAGTGAAGGGACAGGGGTACTGAACACTGAAGCTTTCTTT. It codes for CASSEGTGVLNTEAFF.

This clone has just one count. The chain is built from TRBV7-3 and TRBJ2-3; 10 bases are a match to TRBD1. The CDR3 is 18 amino acids. From germline, CDR1 is SGHTA and CDR2 FQGTGA. V dropped 0 bases and J dropped 1; count of bases not matched to a gene: 7. The chain's CDR3 is CASSLTGRQGAGTDTQYF. In DNA form, the CDR3 reads TGTGCCAGCAGCTTAACGGGAAGACAGGGGGCCGGCACAGATACGCAGTATTTT. Filled out from reference TRBV7-3 and TRBJ2-3, the complete variable domain reads GAGVSQTPSNKVTEKGKYVELRCDPISGHTALYWYRQSLGQGPEFLIYFQGTGAADDSGLPNDRFFAVRPEGSVSTLKIQRTERGDSAVYLCASSLTGRQGAGTDTQYFGPGTRLTVL.

This clone has just one count. The J gene is TRBJ2-3, the V gene TRBV5-1, with 8 bases lining up with TRBD1. V was pared by 4 bases and J by 4 bases, with 5 bases of the junction left unmatched. The CDR3 totals 14 residues. Germline CDR1 and CDR2: SGHRS and YFSETQ. CDR3 sequence (DNA): TGCGCCAGCAGCCCTGGACAGGGTTCAGATACGCAGTATTTT. Its protein product is CASSPGQGSDTQYF.

The J gene is TRBJ2-1, the V gene TRBV18; the match to TRBD2 covers 15 bases. V lost 2 bases to trimming and J lost 5 bases; unmatched junction nucleotides: 4. Germline V gene data show CDR1 as KGHSH and CDR2 as LQKENI. The CDR3 is 17 amino acids. DNA of the CDR3: TGTGCCAGCTCACCAGGACTAGCGGGGGGGCTTAACAATGAGCAGTTCTTC. Translated: CASSPGLAGGLNNEQFF.

The V and J genes are TRBV6-5 and TRBJ2-3, with D perhaps matching TRBD2 (5 bases). Trimming took off 5 bases at V and 0 bases at J, with 12 bases between the two ends. Looked up from germline, CDR1 is MNHEY and CDR2 is SVGAGI. This CDR3 spans 15 amino acids. This chain's CDR3 is CASSISGTSTDTQYF. The CDR3 DNA follows: TGTGCCAGCAGTATAAGCGGAACAAGCACAGATACGCAGTATTTT.

J is TRBJ2-5 and V is TRBV4-2, with no clear D. With 0 bases removed from V and 5 bases from J, the gap between germline ends came to 22 bases. The CDR3 extends over 18 amino acids. CDR1 and CDR2 (germline): LGHNA, YNFKEQ. The CDR3 nucleotides are TGTGCCAGCAGCCAAGATAGTGCAATGACTGACCGAGAGGAGACCCAGTACTTC. Encoded protein: CASSQDSAMTDREETQYF.

V usage is TRBV5-1 and J usage is TRBJ1-2; TRBD1 matches 9 bases. Trimming cost V 5 bases and J 0 bases; bases outside gene matches: 14. Germline lookup yields CDR1 SGHRS and CDR2 YFSETQ. The CDR3 loop spans 18 amino acids. The chain's CDR3 is CASRYRPTGGTPNYGYTF. The CDR3, as DNA: TGCGCCAGCAGATACCGACCGACAGGGGGAACTCCTAACTATGGCTACACCTTC. Looking up the rest from reference TRBV5-1 and TRBJ1-2 gives the full variable domain: KAGVTQTPRYLIKTRGQQVTLSCSPISGHRSVSWYQQTPGQGLQFLFEYFSETQRNKGNFPGRFSGRQFSNSRSEMNVSTLELGDSALYLCASRYRPTGGTPNYGYTFGSGTRLTVV.

The chain combines TRBV2 with TRBJ1-1; 7 nucleotides agree with TRBD1. The CDR3 sequence is 14 residues long. V was clipped by 7 bases and J by 4 bases; unmatched bases: 9. Germline CDR1 reads SNHLY; CDR2 reads FYNNEI. The DNA of the CDR3 is TGTGCCAGCATTCAGGGGGGTGGAAGCACTGAAGCTTTCTTT. Translated, it gives CASIQGGGSTEAFF.

Notes on this clone: Other DNA sequences within the sample encode an identical CDR3. The chain combines TRBV9 with TRBJ2-3; possible D gene TRBD1, 6 bases. CDR3 length: 13 residues. The germline V and J ends were trimmed by 2 bases and 2 bases, with 6 bases remaining between them. Germline values: CDR1 SGDLS, CDR2 YYNGEE. This CDR3 is CASSVGATDTQYF. In nucleotides, the CDR3 is TGTGCCAGCAGCGTGGGGGCCACAGATACGCAGTATTTT.

This clone was counted a few times. The chain uses TRBV7-9 and TRBJ2-7; D unclear. Germline assignment: CDR1 SEHNR and CDR2 FQNEAQ (reference sequence). The V end was cut by 5 bases, the J end by 4 bases, with 9 bases between. The CDR3 totals 12 residues. The CDR3 here is CASSPLEYEQYF. CDR3 nucleotides: TGTGCCAGCAGCCCCCTGGAGTACGAGCAGTACTTC.